What follows are 14 T cell receptor beta chains derived from one specimen sequenced in a study of cytomegalovirus exposure and HLA in healthy donors. Only in-frame clones appear in the TCRdb table, and some are missing; sequencing was by immunoSEQ multiplex PCR. The data hold over 200,000 clones, with 75% to 90% observed a single time. The specimen sequenced was PBMCs. Every receptor here comes from a woman aged 18 to 35 in good health and CMV-seronegative.

This chain joins TRBV15 and TRBJ2-4; 7 positions agree with TRBD1. After removal of 5 bases from V and 1 base from J, the junction contained 5 bases not matched to a gene. This CDR3 region has 15 residues. Germline assignment: CDR1 LNHNV and CDR2 YYDKDF (reference sequence). CDR3 protein: CATSDHRGAKNIQYF. DNA for the CDR3: TGTGCCACCAGCGATCACAGGGGTGCCAAAAACATTCAGTACTTC. Drawing the rest from reference TRBV15 and TRBJ2-4, the complete variable domain is DAMVIQNPRYQVTQFGKPVTLSCSQTLNHNVMYWYQQKSSQAPKLLFHYYDKDFNNEADTPDNFQSRRPNTSFCFLDIRSPGLGDTAMYLCATSDHRGAKNIQYFGAGTRLSVL.

V and J are TRBV30 and TRBJ1-2; 9 bases are shared with TRBD1. V lost 5 bases to trimming and J lost 1 base; unmatched junction nucleotides: 5. This CDR3 has 14 amino acids. Germline lookup yields CDR1 GTSNPN and CDR2 SVGIG (reference sequence). This chain's CDR3 is CAWAGTGNNYGYTF. CDR3 bases: TGTGCCTGGGCTGGGACAGGGAATAACTATGGCTACACCTTC.

The gene calls are TRBV7-7 and TRBJ2-7, with TRBD1 identical over 8 bases. CDR1 and CDR2 (germline): SSHAT, FNYEAQ (reference sequence). After removal of 5 bases from V and 2 bases from J, the junction contained 5 bases not matched to a gene. The CDR3 contains 14 residues. This CDR3 reads CASSIDRGAYEQYF. For the CDR3, the DNA is TGTGCCAGCAGCATTGACAGGGGCGCCTACGAGCAGTACTTC.

The chain uses TRBV2 and TRBJ2-1; D is unresolved. Trimming pared 4 bases from V and 7 bases from J, leaving 17 bases between. The CDR3 covers 15 residues. From germline, CDR1 is SNHLY and CDR2 FYNNEI. The CDR3 sequence: CASSVARQALNEQFF. The CDR3 DNA reads as TGTGCCAGCAGTGTGGCACGTCAGGCCCTTAATGAGCAGTTCTTC.

The chain joins TRBV28 to TRBJ1-5; possible D gene TRBD1, 5 bases. V lost 8 bases and J 2 bases, leaving 19 bases between the germline ends. In germline, CDR1 is MDHEN, CDR2 SYDVKM. CDR3 length: 16 residues. The CDR3 DNA is TGTGCCAGCCAAGGGCCCGTCCGAGGGGGCAATCAGCCCCAGCATTTT. Its protein product is CASQGPVRGGNQPQHF. The full variable domain, completed using reference TRBV28 and TRBJ1-5, is DVKVTQSSRYLVKRTGEKVFLECVQDMDHENMFWYRQDPGLGLRLIYFSYDVKMKEKGDIPEGYSVSREKKERFSLILESASTNQTSMYLCASQGPVRGGNQPQHFGDGTRLSIL.

The CDR3 nucleotides are TGTGCCAGCGCTATAAGGGATTCCTACGAGCAGTACTTC. It is translated as CASAIRDSYEQYF. The chain employs TRBV5-6 and TRBJ2-7; D unresolved. The CDR3 loop spans 13 amino acids. With 7 bases removed from V and 1 base from J, the gap between germline ends came to 12 bases. In germline, CDR1 is SGHDT, CDR2 YYEEEE.

This chain connects TRBV29-1 to TRBJ1-2; 9 positions agree with TRBD1. The V gene's germline CDR1 is SQVTM and CDR2 ANQGSEA. The CDR3 is made up of 13 amino acids. V lost 4 bases, J lost 5 bases, and 5 bases stayed unmatched. CDR3 nucleotide sequence: TGCAGCGTTGGGACAGGGGAAAAGTATGGCTACACCTTC. Amino acids: CSVGTGEKYGYTF. The whole variable domain, filled in from reference TRBV29-1 and TRBJ1-2, reads SAVISQKPSRDICQRGTSLTIQCQVDSQVTMMFWYRQQPGQSLTLIATANQGSEATYESGFVIDKFPISRPNLTFSTLTVSNMSPEDSSIYLCSVGTGEKYGYTFGSGTRLTVV.

V gene TRBV6-5 combines with J gene TRBJ2-7; 11 bases are shared with TRBD2. Per germline, CDR1 MNHEY and CDR2 SVGAGI. This CDR3 comprises 14 residues. J gave up 6 bases and V 4 bases, and 5 bases lay outside the gene matches. The CDR3 nucleotides read TGTGCCAGCAGTTTCTCTAGCGGGAGGCCCGAGCAGTACTTC. It translates to CASSFSSGRPEQYF.

This clone has just a few counts. The chain recombines TRBV7-8 with TRBJ1-4, with D maybe TRBD1 (5 bases). The CDR3 totals 14 residues. Trimming pared 5 bases from V and 0 bases from J, leaving 7 bases between. CDR1 and CDR2 from the germline V gene are SGHVS and FQNEAQ. CDR3 in amino acids: CASSGAATNEKLFF. In nucleotides, the CDR3 is TGTGCCAGCAGCGGGGCCGCAACTAATGAAAAACTGTTTTTT.

The genes are TRBV9 and TRBJ1-1, with a tentative D call TRBD1 (5 bases). This CDR3 contains 14 residues. V was pared by 1 base and J by 2 bases, with 9 bases between. Germline CDR1 SGDLS, CDR2 YYNGEE. In DNA form, the CDR3 reads TGTGCCAGCAGCGTACGACAGATTAACACTGAAGCTTTCTTT. Translating it yields CASSVRQINTEAFF.

This clone was seen a single time. The chain is built from TRBV5-1 and TRBJ2-1, with 9 bases fitting TRBD2. The CDR3 covers 15 residues. V lost 2 bases and J lost 4; bases outside the gene matches: 4. CDR1 and CDR2 (germline): SGHRS, YFSETQ. The CDR3: CASSFSTSGYNEQFF. The CDR3, as DNA: TGCGCCAGCAGCTTTTCGACTAGCGGTTACAATGAGCAGTTCTTC.

The V and J genes are TRBV4-1 and TRBJ2-7; 9 bases match TRBD1. V lost 3 bases and J lost 1; bases outside the gene matches: 7. The CDR3 is 16 residues long. CDR1 is MGHRA, CDR2 YSYEKL, per germline. CDR3 DNA sequence: TGCGCCAGCAGCCAGGGGACCGGGACAGGGTCCTACGAGCAGTACTTC. As protein: CASSQGTGTGSYEQYF.

The rearrangement joins TRBV7-3 to TRBJ2-2; TRBD2 aligns across 9 bases. Germline CDR1 reads SGHTA; CDR2 reads FQGTGA. V trimming: 0 bases; J trimming: 3 bases; junction bases outside the gene matches: 2. The CDR3 extends over 16 amino acids. CDR3 in amino acids: CASSLTSGGYTGELFF. The DNA of the CDR3 is TGTGCCAGCAGCTTAACTAGCGGGGGATACACCGGGGAGCTGTTTTTT.

The chain is built from TRBV6-5 and TRBJ2-2; 8 positions agree with TRBD2. Germline-derived CDR1 and CDR2 are MNHEY and SVGAGI. With 0 bases clipped from V and 6 bases from J, the junction kept 6 bases outside the gene matches. The CDR3 is made up of 16 amino acids. The CDR3 coding sequence is TGTGCCAGCAGTTACTCCCGACTAGCGAGTCCCGGGGAGCTGTTTTTT. Its protein is CASSYSRLASPGELFF.